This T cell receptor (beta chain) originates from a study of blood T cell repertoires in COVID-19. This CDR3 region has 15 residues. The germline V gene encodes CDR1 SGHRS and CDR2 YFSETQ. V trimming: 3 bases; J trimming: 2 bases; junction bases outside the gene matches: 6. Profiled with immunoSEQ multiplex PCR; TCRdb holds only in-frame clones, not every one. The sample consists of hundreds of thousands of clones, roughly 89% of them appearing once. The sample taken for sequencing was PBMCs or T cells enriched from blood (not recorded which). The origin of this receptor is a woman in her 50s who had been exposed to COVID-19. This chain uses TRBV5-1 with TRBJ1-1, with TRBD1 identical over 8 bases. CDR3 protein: CASSSGQVINTEAFF. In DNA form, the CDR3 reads TGCGCCAGCAGCTCGGGACAGGTGATTAACACTGAAGCTTTCTTT. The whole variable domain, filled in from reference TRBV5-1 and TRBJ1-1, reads KAGVTQTPRYLIKTRGQQVTLSCSPISGHRSVSWYQQTPGQGLQFLFEYFSETQRNKGNFPGRFSGRQFSNSRSEMNVSTLELGDSALYLCASSSGQVINTEAFFGQGTRLTVV.